These T cell receptor beta chains were read from a single sample in a study of blood T cell repertoires in COVID-19. TCRdb's table, derived via immunoSEQ multiplex PCR, lists solely in-frame clones and lacks some. The sample holds approximately 210,000 clones, 86% seen once. The sequenced sample was peripheral blood. These receptors were collected from a man aged 25 to 40 who had recovered from COVID-19. The CDR3 runs from the conserved cysteine through the conserved F or W. Fields, in order: D gene, V gene, J gene, CDR3 protein. A D gene is named only where the DNA matches it firmly.

-	TRBV28	TRBJ2-7	CASSCRVPLQGGMYEQYF
-	TRBV3-1/TRBV3-2	TRBJ1-2	CASSQDMGGYGYTF
-	TRBV29-1	TRBJ1-1	CSAAVPDFIF
TRBD1	TRBV6-5	TRBJ1-2	CASSIETGGSGGYTF
-	TRBV18	TRBJ2-1	CASSQYIGIRDEQFF
-	TRBV27	TRBJ2-3	CASSFREPSTDTQYF
-	TRBV19	TRBJ2-7	CASRLGQNYEQYF
-	TRBV3-1/TRBV3-2	TRBJ1-3	CASSQGRSTGNTIYF
TRBD2	TRBV19	TRBJ2-3	CASSTGGSSTDTQYF
TRBD2	TRBV19	TRBJ2-7	CASSIGGAPVYEQYF
-	TRBV7-2	TRBJ2-5	CASSLFQAGRETQYF
-	TRBV9	TRBJ1-2	CASSPDWEYGYTF
TRBD1	TRBV10-3	TRBJ2-1	CAISERQGARNEQFF
TRBD2	TRBV5-1	TRBJ2-3	CASSLESGRPRTDTQYF
TRBD1	TRBV10-3	TRBJ2-2	CATRQGDNTGELFF
-	TRBV11-2	TRBJ2-3	CASSFWPGSTDTQYF
TRBD2	TRBV7-2	TRBJ2-3	CASSLASGGADTQYF
TRBD1	TRBV10-3	TRBJ1-1	CAARTGTEDTEAFF
-	TRBV7-2	TRBJ1-6	CASSANWGVPPLHF
TRBD2	TRBV4-2	TRBJ2-1	CASSHLAGGPNEQFF
TRBD2	TRBV2	TRBJ2-1	CASSDSGGANEQFF
-	TRBV3-1/TRBV3-2	TRBJ1-5	CASSQGESQPQHF
-	TRBV6-1	TRBJ1-2	CASCDERYTF
TRBD1	TRBV5-1	TRBJ2-2	CASSLEGTGVFGELFF
-	TRBV28	TRBJ1-2	CASSLVSGEGYGYTF
-	TRBV18	TRBJ2-3	CASSPSDTQYF
-	TRBV19	TRBJ2-5	CASSKRIQETQYF
-	TRBV4-2	TRBJ1-1	CASSHLDRRANTEAFF
TRBD1	TRBV6-5	TRBJ1-2	CASSLNDRGGYTF
TRBD1	TRBV10-3	TRBJ1-3	CAISESGTGYYSGNTIYF
-	TRBV11-2	TRBJ1-4	CASSPGGGLRGEKLFF
TRBD2	TRBV7-6	TRBJ2-3	CASSPRGWSGGNQDTQYF
-	TRBV7-9	TRBJ1-1	CASRDEVGAFF
TRBD2	TRBV5-4	TRBJ2-7	CASSTSGAYEQYF
TRBD1	TRBV11-2	TRBJ2-3	CASSPGQGADTQYF
-	TRBV6-5	TRBJ1-3	CASRPIAWGNTIYF
-	TRBV4-1	TRBJ1-1	CASSQASFF
-	TRBV5-1	TRBJ2-7	CASTREVSSYEQYF
TRBD1	TRBV29-1	TRBJ1-6	CSARTGGVLHF
TRBD1	TRBV6-6	TRBJ2-2	CASSLPPGQTNTGELFF
-	TRBV6-6	TRBJ2-5	CASGAERLVQETQYF
TRBD1	TRBV19	TRBJ1-3	CASHYGQGTAAGNTIYF
-	TRBV6-1	TRBJ2-7	CASSEAALREQYF
-	TRBV24-1	TRBJ1-5	CAIMTQWASNQPQHF
TRBD2	TRBV27	TRBJ2-3	CASSLGILAGATDTQYF
TRBD1	TRBV3-1/TRBV3-2	TRBJ1-4	CASSPLTGGSEKLFF
-	TRBV2	TRBJ1-1	CASMSRVWGGTEAFF
-	TRBV12-3/TRBV12-4	TRBJ1-1	CASSLGQLEAFF